A single sample gave rise to the 17 T cell receptor beta chains below, sequenced in a study of blood T cells in healthy people across ages. Primers used in a second PCR of roughly 7 to 12 cycles were a sample-barcoded 5' primer and a J-beta primer mix. TCRdb reprocessed the 5' RACE reads with MiXCR, giving one entry per CDR3 protein. This table holds 950,000 to 1,200,000 distinct CDR3 sequences, roughly two fifths found once. Sequenced sample: blood. These receptors were collected from a man between 18 and 35 years old in good health.

The V gene is TRBV20-1, the J gene TRBJ2-3, with D possibly called TRBD1 or TRBD2 (6 bases each). Trimming removed 6 bases from V and 14 bases from J, with 18 bases in between. CDR3 length: 11 residues. The germline V gene has CDR1 DFQATT and CDR2 SNEGSKA (reference sequence). CDR3 nucleotide sequence: TGCAGTGCCAGGAGGGGGTCGGATACGTATTTT. Translation gives CSARRGSDTYF.

This sequence joins TRBV6-2 or TRBV6-3 and TRBJ2-1; no clear D. The CDR3 extends over 14 amino acids. Trimming stripped 2 bases from V and 4 bases from J, with 9 bases between. Looked up from germline, CDR1 is MNHEY and CDR2 is SVGEGT. CDR3 in amino acids: CASSYLDGYNEQFF. CDR3 in DNA: TGTGCCAGCAGTTACCTCGACGGATACAATGAGCAGTTCTTC.

The genes are TRBV10-3 and TRBJ2-1; TRBD1 aligns across 10 bases. CDR1 is ENHRY and CDR2 is SYGVKD in the germline V gene. The junction had 6 bases not matched to a gene; V was cut back by 6 bases and J by 1 base. The CDR3 totals 16 residues. In DNA form, the CDR3 reads TGTGCCATCAGGAATCCGGGACAGGGGTCCTACAATGAGCAGTTCTTC. As protein: CAIRNPGQGSYNEQFF.

The V call is TRBV28, the J call TRBJ1-2; possible D gene TRBD1, 6 bases. The CDR3 has 17 amino acids. V lost 5 bases and J 7 bases, leaving 26 bases between the germline ends. Germline CDR1 and CDR2: MDHEN and SYDVKM. Here the CDR3 DNA reads TGTGCCAGCAGTCCACAGGGAACTTTTGCCGGGGCGGGTGGCTACACCTTC. Translating it yields CASSPQGTFAGAGGYTF.

The chain recombines TRBV27 with TRBJ1-5; D unclear. CDR3 length: 14 residues. The germline V gene encodes CDR1 MNHEY and CDR2 SMNVEV (reference sequence). V shed 5 bases and J shed 4 bases, with 12 bases lying between them. The CDR3 DNA reads as TGTGCCAGCAGTCCCTTCCAAGAGAATCAGCCCCAGCATTTT. Its protein product is CASSPFQENQPQHF.

This clonotype was detected only a few times. V gene TRBV6-6 combines with J gene TRBJ2-1; the D gene could be TRBD1 or TRBD2 (5 bases each). Trimming removed 7 bases at V and 6 bases at J, with 10 bases between. CDR1 and CDR2 (germline): MNHNY, SVGAGI (reference sequence). The CDR3 spans 12 residues. The CDR3 DNA reads as TGTGCCAGCACCAGGGAGCTCAATGAGCAGTTCTTC. Translating gives CASTRELNEQFF.

Ten or more counts support this clonotype. This chain uses TRBV20-1 with TRBJ1-5, with D perhaps TRBD1 (5 bases). This CDR3 is 13 amino acids long. Trimming shortened V by 4 bases and J by 1 base, and 8 bases separated the two germline ends. Germline V gives CDR1 DFQATT, CDR2 SNEGSKA (reference sequence). The chain's CDR3 is CSANTGSNQPQHF. The CDR3 coding sequence is TGCAGTGCTAATACAGGCAGCAATCAGCCCCAGCATTTT.

The chain uses TRBV3-1 and TRBJ2-3; no clear D. Germline CDR1 reads LGHDT; CDR2 reads YNNKEL (reference sequence). The CDR3 spans 15 residues. Trimming took off 0 bases at V and 1 base at J, with 8 bases between the two ends. CDR3 protein: CASSQDIGGTDTQYF. The CDR3 nucleotides read TGTGCCAGCAGCCAAGATATCGGTGGCACAGATACGCAGTATTTT.

This chain connects TRBV6-2 or TRBV6-3 to TRBJ2-2; D not certain. This CDR3 region has 13 residues. Trimming cost V 3 bases and J 6 bases, with 8 bases left between them. CDR1 and CDR2 from the germline V gene are MNHEY and SVGEGT. CDR3 sequence: CASSYRPAGELFF. CDR3 sequence (DNA): TGTGCCAGCAGTTATCGGCCAGCCGGGGAGCTGTTTTTT.

The chain carries TRBV7-9 and TRBJ2-7, with 11 nucleotides matching TRBD2. With V trimmed by 2 bases and J by 7 bases, 10 bases remained unmatched. The CDR3 has 16 amino acids. Germline CDR1 reads SEHNR; CDR2 reads FQNEAQ (reference sequence). CDR3 in DNA: TGTGCCAGCAGCTTAACCACTAGCGGGGGAGGGATTGAGCAGTACTTC. This encodes CASSLTTSGGGIEQYF.

The V and J genes are TRBV12-3 or TRBV12-4 and TRBJ2-1; TRBD1 or TRBD2 may be the D gene (5 bases each). The CDR3 extends over 15 amino acids. V gave up 5 bases and J gave up 4 bases, with 15 bases separating them. CDR3 sequence (DNA): TGTGCCAGCAGTCCCGGGACCAGACTGTACAATGAGCAGTTCTTC. This encodes CASSPGTRLYNEQFF.

This clonotype was picked up a small number of times. The V call is TRBV7-2, the J call TRBJ1-4; no reliable D call. Trimming left V 7 bases short and J 8 bases short, with 14 bases between. The CDR3 extends over 13 amino acids. Germline V gene lookup returns CDR1 SGHTA and CDR2 FQGNSA. CDR3: CASTTPRGEKLFF. CDR3 DNA sequence: TGTGCCAGCACCACTCCCCGCGGCGAAAAACTGTTTTTT.

With regard to this clonotype: At one boundary the junction diverges from the germline segment, which might be a read error. The J gene is TRBJ2-3, the V gene TRBV10-3; D is unclear. Germline-derived CDR1 and CDR2 are ENHRY and SYGVKD. The length of the CDR3 is 14 residues. CDR3 residues: CATSEARPTDTQYF. The CDR3 coding sequence is TGTGCCACCAGTGAAGCCAGGCCCACAGATACGCAGTATTTT.

This clonotype has ten or more counts. This rearrangement joins TRBV2 to TRBJ2-1; the match to TRBD2 covers 8 bases. V was clipped by 6 bases and J by 9 bases; unmatched bases: 16. The CDR3 covers 16 residues. Germline-derived CDR1 and CDR2 are SNHLY and FYNNEI. The CDR3 protein is CASSERVGTSSVEQFF. For the CDR3, the DNA is TGTGCCAGCAGCGAAAGGGTTGGGACTAGTTCAGTTGAGCAGTTCTTC.

The J gene is TRBJ2-5, the V gene TRBV4-1; TRBD2 might be the D (5 bases). This CDR3 has 14 residues. Germline CDR1 is MGHRA and CDR2 is YSYEKL. V lost 1 base and J lost 3, with 9 bases in between. The CDR3 region is CASSQGTLEETQYF. The DNA for the CDR3 is TGCGCCAGCAGCCAAGGGACTTTAGAAGAGACCCAGTACTTC.

The chain is built from TRBV20-1 and TRBJ1-5; maybe TRBD1 (6 bases). Trimming took 0 bases from V and 5 from J, leaving 14 bases between them. Germline assignment: CDR1 DFQATT and CDR2 SNEGSKA (reference sequence). The CDR3 sequence is 15 residues long. The CDR3 here is CSARDGSRGHQPQHF. In DNA form, the CDR3 reads TGCAGTGCTAGAGATGGAAGCAGGGGTCATCAGCCCCAGCATTTT.

The J gene is TRBJ1-1, the V gene TRBV5-1; D not certain. In germline, CDR1 is SGHRS, CDR2 YFSETQ. The CDR3 loop spans 15 amino acids. Trimming removed 2 bases from V and 6 bases from J, with 17 bases in between. CDR3 region: CASSFDGKKFAEAFF. CDR3 nucleotides: TGCGCCAGCAGCTTCGACGGAAAGAAGTTCGCTGAAGCTTTCTTT.